A selection of T cell receptor beta chains follows, all from one sample in a study of cytomegalovirus exposure and HLA in healthy donors. Produced via immunoSEQ multiplex PCR; TCRdb's table is partial and in-frame only. The repertoire consists of over 150,000 clones, with 70% to 80% occurring once and the leading ten covering approximately 3.7%. The sequenced sample consisted of PBMCs. The receptor source for this set is a man younger than 45 in good health and CMV-seropositive. CDR3s include the opening cysteine and the closing phenylalanine or tryptophan. Each record gives: V gene, D gene, clone size, J gene, CDR3 DNA, CDR3 protein. The D gene is left open where the match is weak. Expanded clones get a size class; other rows say once, few or many, or leave the size out.

>TRBV7-3|TRBD1|-|TRBJ2-5
TGTGCCAGCAGCTTAGACAGGGAAGAGACCCAGTACTTC
CASSLDREETQYF
>TRBV28|TRBD1|-|TRBJ1-1
TGTGCCAGCAGAATACAGGGGTTGAACACTGAAGCTTTCTTT
CASRIQGLNTEAFF
>TRBV4-1|-|-|TRBJ1-5
TGCGCCAGCAGCCAAGATCCTAGGGAAGGGGCGTCAATTTTTCAGCCCCAGCATTTT
CASSQDPREGASIFQPQHF
>TRBV4-3|TRBD2|-|TRBJ2-7
TGCGCCAGCAGCCAAGGCCCCCCCAGTAGCGGGGGCTCCTACGAGCAGTACTTC
CASSQGPPSSGGSYEQYF
>TRBV9|TRBD2|-|TRBJ2-4
TGTGCCAGCAGCCTCTGGACTAGCGGTTCGGGAAACATTCAGTACTTC
CASSLWTSGSGNIQYF
>TRBV7-2|-|-|TRBJ2-1
TGTGCCAGCAGCGCAGACAACGGAAACTACAATGAGCAGTTCTTC
CASSADNGNYNEQFF
>TRBV2|-|-|TRBJ2-1
TGTGCCACTACAGGGTGGGGTTACAATGAGCAGTTCTTC
CATTGWGYNEQFF
>TRBV6-1|-|-|TRBJ2-5
TGTGCCAGCAGTCAGGTTAAGCAGTACTTC
CASSQVKQYF
>TRBV27|TRBD2|-|TRBJ2-7
TGTGCCAGCAGTTTTACTAGCGGGGGCTACGAGCAGTACTTC
CASSFTSGGYEQYF
>TRBV5-5|TRBD1|-|TRBJ2-2
TGTGCCAGCAGCCCGGGACAGGGGGCGCTGACCGGGGAGCTGTTTTTT
CASSPGQGALTGELFF
>TRBV6-5|-|-|TRBJ1-5
TGTGCCAGCAGTGTTGGAGGGGCGGGCAATCAGCCCCAGCATTTT
CASSVGGAGNQPQHF
>TRBV5-1|TRBD1|few|TRBJ1-5
TGCGCCAGCATCTTCGGGACAGACAATCAGCCCCAGCATTTT
CASIFGTDNQPQHF
>TRBV7-9|-|-|TRBJ2-6
TGTGCCAGCAGCCCAGGACAGCACGAGGCCAACGTCCTGACTTTC
CASSPGQHEANVLTF
>TRBV27|TRBD2|-|TRBJ2-7
TGTGCCAGCAGGGACCGCCTAGCGGGGTCCTACGAGCAGTACTTC
CASRDRLAGSYEQYF
>TRBV30|TRBD2|-|TRBJ2-1
TGTGCCTGGAGCCTAGCGGGGGGGTGGAATGAGCAGTTCTTC
CAWSLAGGWNEQFF
>TRBV25-1|-|-|TRBJ1-2
TGTGCCAGCAGTGACCCCACGGAGGCGGTCTATGGTTACACCTTC
CASSDPTEAVYGYTF
>TRBV9|-|-|TRBJ1-1
TGTGCCAGCAGCGAGGGGATGAACACTGAAGCTTTCTTT
CASSEGMNTEAFF
>TRBV5-1|-|-|TRBJ1-3
TGCGCCAGCAGCCGGGACATCGGCTCTGGAAACACCATATATTTT
CASSRDIGSGNTIYF
>TRBV18|TRBD1|-|TRBJ1-2
TGTGCCAGCTCACCACCAGGACAGGACTATGGCTACACCTTC
CASSPPGQDYGYTF
>TRBV7-8|TRBD1|-|TRBJ2-5
TGTGCCAGCAGCTTAGGACAGGGGTGGGAGACCCAGTACTTC
CASSLGQGWETQYF
>TRBV28|-|-|TRBJ2-3
TGTGCCAGCAGCTACCCACAGGGAAGCACAGATACGCAGTATTTT
CASSYPQGSTDTQYF
>TRBV5-1|TRBD2|-|TRBJ2-3
TGCGCCAGCAGCTTGGGGGCTAGCGGGAGCACAGATACGCAGTATTTT
CASSLGASGSTDTQYF
>TRBV6-5|-|-|TRBJ2-2
TGTGCCAGCAGTCGCAAAAGTCTGGGAGGCGGGGAGCTGTTTTTT
CASSRKSLGGGELFF
>TRBV7-9|TRBD2|few|TRBJ2-7
TGTGCCAGCAGCTCCAGCGGGGGGGGCTCCTACGAGCAGTACTTC
CASSSSGGGSYEQYF
>TRBV4-2|-|-|TRBJ1-4
TGTGCCAGCAGCCAGGGAAGGGGATCGACTAATGAAAAACTGTTTTTT
CASSQGRGSTNEKLFF
>TRBV28|-|many|TRBJ1-1
TGTGCCAGCAGTTTCCGCAGGAACACTGAAGCTTTCTTT
CASSFRRNTEAFF
>TRBV7-2|-|-|TRBJ2-3
TGTGCCAGCAGCCGTCGACAGCCTTACACAGATACGCAGTATTTT
CASSRRQPYTDTQYF
>TRBV27|TRBD2|-|TRBJ2-5
TGTGCCAGCAGTCCATGGGGGCTAGCGGGCGAGGAGACCCAGTACTTC
CASSPWGLAGEETQYF
>TRBV5-6|-|-|TRBJ1-3
TGTGCCAGCAGCTCTGACAGTTTCTCTGGAAACACCATATATTTT
CASSSDSFSGNTIYF
>TRBV4-1|-|-|TRBJ2-3
TGCGCCAGCAGCCAAAAGGGACTCGGGACAGATACGCAGTATTTT
CASSQKGLGTDTQYF
>TRBV30|TRBD1|-|TRBJ2-1
TGTGCCGGCGATGGGACAGGGGTATTCAATGAGCAGTTCTTC
CAGDGTGVFNEQFF
>TRBV5-1|TRBD2|-|TRBJ2-1
TGCGCCACCCAGTCTCGGGGGGGGTTGGGTGAGCAGTTCTTC
CATQSRGGLGEQFF
>TRBV4-1|TRBD1|-|TRBJ1-1
TGCGCCAGCAGACAGGGGGGGTTCATGAACACTGAAGCTTTCTTT
CASRQGGFMNTEAFF
>TRBV4-1|TRBD1|-|TRBJ2-7
TGCGCCAGCAGCCAAGATGAGGACAGGGGGTCCTACGAGCAGTACTTC
CASSQDEDRGSYEQYF
>TRBV7-3|TRBD2|-|TRBJ2-5
TGTGCCAGCAGCTCCCTAGCGGGGGGGTTGGAGACCCAGTACTTC
CASSSLAGGLETQYF
>TRBV7-2|-|-|TRBJ1-5
TGTGCCAGCAGCCGTCAGAGCAATCAGCCCCAGCATTTT
CASSRQSNQPQHF
>TRBV5-4|TRBD1|-|TRBJ2-2
TGTGCCAGCAGCCCCAGACAGGGTGGTACCGGGGAGCTGTTTTTT
CASSPRQGGTGELFF
>TRBV11-2|-|-|TRBJ2-5
TGTGCCAGCAGCTTAGATGGTGACAGAACCCAGTACTTC
CASSLDGDRTQYF
>TRBV4-2|TRBD1|-|TRBJ2-5
TGTGCCAGCAGCCGAACAGGGGGCACAATGGAGACCCAGTACTTC
CASSRTGGTMETQYF